This T cell receptor (beta chain) was captured in a study of blood T cells in healthy people across ages. CDR1 and CDR2 from the germline V gene are SGHRS and YFSETQ. Trimming cost V 0 bases and J 5 bases; bases outside gene matches: 8. This CDR3 has 15 residues. Using a J-beta primer mix together with a sample-barcoded 5' primer, a second PCR was run for about 7 to 12 cycles. TCRdb itself ran the 5' RACE reads through MiXCR, one entry per CDR3 protein. The sample consists of fewer than 750,000 distinct CDR3 sequences, about 50% of them appearing once. Peripheral blood from each donor was collected in a volume of 9.5 to 10 milliliters.

This TCR was sampled from a woman of 80 years or more in good health. The chain has TRBV5-1 and TRBJ2-7; the match to TRBD1 covers 7 bases. Sequencing used blood. The CDR3 DNA sequence: TGCGCCAGCAGCTTGGGGGACAGCGTGCCCCACGAGCAGTACTTC. As protein: CASSLGDSVPHEQYF.